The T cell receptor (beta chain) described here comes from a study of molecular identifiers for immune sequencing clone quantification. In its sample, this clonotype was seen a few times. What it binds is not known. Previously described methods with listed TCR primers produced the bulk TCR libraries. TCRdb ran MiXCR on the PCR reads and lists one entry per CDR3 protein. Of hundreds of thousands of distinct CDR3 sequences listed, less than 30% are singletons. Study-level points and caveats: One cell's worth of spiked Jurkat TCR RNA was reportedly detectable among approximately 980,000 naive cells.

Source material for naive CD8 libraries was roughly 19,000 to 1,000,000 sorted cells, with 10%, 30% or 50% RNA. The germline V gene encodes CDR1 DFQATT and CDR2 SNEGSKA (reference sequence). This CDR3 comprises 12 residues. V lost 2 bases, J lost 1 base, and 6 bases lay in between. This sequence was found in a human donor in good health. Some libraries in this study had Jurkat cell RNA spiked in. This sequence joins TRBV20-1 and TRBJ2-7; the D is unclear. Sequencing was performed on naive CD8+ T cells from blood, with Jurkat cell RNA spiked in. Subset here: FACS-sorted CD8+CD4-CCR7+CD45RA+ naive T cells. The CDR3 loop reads CSARQESYEQYF. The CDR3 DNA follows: TGCAGTGCTAGACAGGAATCCTACGAGCAGTACTTC.